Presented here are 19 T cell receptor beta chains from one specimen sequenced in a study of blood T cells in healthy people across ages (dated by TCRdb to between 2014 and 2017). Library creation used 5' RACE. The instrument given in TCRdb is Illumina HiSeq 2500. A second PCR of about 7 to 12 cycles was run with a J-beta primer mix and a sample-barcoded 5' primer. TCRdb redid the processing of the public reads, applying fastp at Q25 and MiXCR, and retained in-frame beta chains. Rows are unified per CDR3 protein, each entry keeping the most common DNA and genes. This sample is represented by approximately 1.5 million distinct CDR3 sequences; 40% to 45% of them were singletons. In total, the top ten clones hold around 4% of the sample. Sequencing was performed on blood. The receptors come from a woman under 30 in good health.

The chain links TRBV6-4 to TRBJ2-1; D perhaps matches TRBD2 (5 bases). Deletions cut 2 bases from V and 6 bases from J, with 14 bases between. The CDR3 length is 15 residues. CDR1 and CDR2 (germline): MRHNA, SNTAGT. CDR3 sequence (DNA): TGTGCCAGCAGTGACAATGTTGATGCGGGCAATGAGCAGTTCTTC. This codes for CASSDNVDAGNEQFF.

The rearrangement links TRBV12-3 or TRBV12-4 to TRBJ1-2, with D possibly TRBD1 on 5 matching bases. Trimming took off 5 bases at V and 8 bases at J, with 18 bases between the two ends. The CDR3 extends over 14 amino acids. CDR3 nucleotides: TGTGCCAGCAGTCCCATGCAGGGTTTAGAGGGCTACACCTTC. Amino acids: CASSPMQGLEGYTF.

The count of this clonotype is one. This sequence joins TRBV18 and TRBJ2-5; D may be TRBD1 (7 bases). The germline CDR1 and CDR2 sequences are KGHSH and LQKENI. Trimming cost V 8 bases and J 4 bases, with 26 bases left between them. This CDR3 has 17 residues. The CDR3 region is CASAMSAGQSTRETQYF. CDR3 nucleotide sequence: TGTGCCAGCGCAATGAGCGCGGGACAGAGCACACGAGAGACCCAGTACTTC.

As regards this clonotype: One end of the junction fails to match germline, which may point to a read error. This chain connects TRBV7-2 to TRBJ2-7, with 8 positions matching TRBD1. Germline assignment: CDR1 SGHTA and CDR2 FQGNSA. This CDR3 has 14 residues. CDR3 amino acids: CVSSSTGAPNEQYF. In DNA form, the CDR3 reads TGTGTCAGCAGCTCGACAGGGGCCCCCAATGAGCAGTACTTC.

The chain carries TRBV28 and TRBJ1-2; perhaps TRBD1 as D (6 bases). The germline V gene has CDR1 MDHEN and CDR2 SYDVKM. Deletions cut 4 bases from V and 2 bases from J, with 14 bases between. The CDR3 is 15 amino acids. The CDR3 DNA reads TGTGCCAGCAGTTGGGTTAGGGGGGCGAACTATGGCTACACCTTC. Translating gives CASSWVRGANYGYTF.

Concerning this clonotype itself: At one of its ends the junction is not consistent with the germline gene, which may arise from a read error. DNA of the CDR3: TGTGCCACCAGTACACCGGGACAGGCCTCCGACGAGCAGTACTTC. Protein sequence: CATSTPGQASDEQYF. The chain carries TRBV15 and TRBJ2-7; TRBD1 matches at 8 bases. The CDR3 totals 15 residues. Germline V gives CDR1 LNHNV, CDR2 YYDKDF (reference sequence).

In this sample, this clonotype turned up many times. CDR3 sequence (DNA): TGTGCCAGCAGTTACGGACAGGGGAACTATGGCTACACCTTC. Its translation is CASSYGQGNYGYTF. The chain joins TRBV6-5 to TRBJ1-2, with TRBD1 matching over 9 bases. The CDR3 loop spans 14 amino acids. CDR1 and CDR2 from the germline V gene are MNHEY and SVGAGI. J gave up 2 bases and V 2 bases, and 0 bases lay outside the gene matches.

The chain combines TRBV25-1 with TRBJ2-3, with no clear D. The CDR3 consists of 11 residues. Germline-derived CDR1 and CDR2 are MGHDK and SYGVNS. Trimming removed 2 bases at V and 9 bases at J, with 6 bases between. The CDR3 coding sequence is TGTGCCAGCAGTGAACCGCCCACGCAGTATTTT. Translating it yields CASSEPPTQYF.

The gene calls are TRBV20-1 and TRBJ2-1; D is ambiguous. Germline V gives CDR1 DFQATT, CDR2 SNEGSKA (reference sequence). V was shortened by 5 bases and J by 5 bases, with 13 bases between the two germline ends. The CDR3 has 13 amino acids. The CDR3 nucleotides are TGCAGTGCTTTGGACCCACCGAACAATGAGCAGTTCTTC. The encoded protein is CSALDPPNNEQFF.

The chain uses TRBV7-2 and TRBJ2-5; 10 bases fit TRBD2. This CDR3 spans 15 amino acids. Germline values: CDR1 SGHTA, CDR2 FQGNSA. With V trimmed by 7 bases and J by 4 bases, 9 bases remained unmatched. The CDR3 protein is CASIALSGRLETQYF. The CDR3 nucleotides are TGTGCCAGCATCGCACTTAGCGGGAGGTTAGAGACCCAGTACTTC. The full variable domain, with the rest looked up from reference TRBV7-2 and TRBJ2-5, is GAGVSQSPSNKVTEKGKDVELRCDPISGHTALYWYRQSLGQGLEFLIYFQGNSAPDKSGLPSDRFSAERTGGSVSTLTIQRTQQEDSAVYLCASIALSGRLETQYFGPGTRLLVL.

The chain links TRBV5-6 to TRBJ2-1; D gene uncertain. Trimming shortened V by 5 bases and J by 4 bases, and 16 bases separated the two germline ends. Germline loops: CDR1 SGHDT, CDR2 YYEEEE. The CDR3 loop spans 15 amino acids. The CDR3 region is CASRDGLGYYNEQFF. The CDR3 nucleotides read TGTGCCAGCAGGGACGGCTTAGGGTATTACAATGAGCAGTTCTTC. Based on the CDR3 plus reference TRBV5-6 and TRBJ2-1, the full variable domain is DAGVTQSPTHLIKTRGQQVTLRCSPKSGHDTVSWYQQALGQGPQFIFQYYEEEERQRGNFPDRFSGHQFPNYSSELNVNALLLGDSALYLCASRDGLGYYNEQFFGPGTRLTVL.

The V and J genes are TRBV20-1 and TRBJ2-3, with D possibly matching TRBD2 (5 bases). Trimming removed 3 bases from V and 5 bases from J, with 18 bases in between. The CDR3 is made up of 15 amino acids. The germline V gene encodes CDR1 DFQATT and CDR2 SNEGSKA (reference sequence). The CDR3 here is CSARDPSGTKDTQYF. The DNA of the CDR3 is TGCAGTGCTAGGGACCCCAGCGGCACGAAAGATACGCAGTATTTT.

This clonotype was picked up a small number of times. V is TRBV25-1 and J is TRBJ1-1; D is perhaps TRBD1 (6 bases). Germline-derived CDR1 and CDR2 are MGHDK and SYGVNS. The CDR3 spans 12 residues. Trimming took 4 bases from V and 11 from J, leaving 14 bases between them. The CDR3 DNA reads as TGTGCCAGCAGTGTGCACCCAGGGGTGGCTTTCTTT. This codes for CASSVHPGVAFF. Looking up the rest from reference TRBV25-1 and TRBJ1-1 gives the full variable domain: EADIYQTPRYLVIGTGKKITLECSQTMGHDKMYWYQQDPGMELHLIHYSYGVNSTEKGDLSSESTVSRIRTEHFPLTLESARPSHTSQYLCASSVHPGVAFFGQGTRLTVV.

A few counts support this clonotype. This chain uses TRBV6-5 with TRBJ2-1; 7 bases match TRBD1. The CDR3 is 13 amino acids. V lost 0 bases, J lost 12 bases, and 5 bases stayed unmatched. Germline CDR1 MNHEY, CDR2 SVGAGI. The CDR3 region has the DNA TGTGCCAGCAGTTACTCGGAGACAGGGCTGCAGTTCTTC. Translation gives CASSYSETGLQFF.

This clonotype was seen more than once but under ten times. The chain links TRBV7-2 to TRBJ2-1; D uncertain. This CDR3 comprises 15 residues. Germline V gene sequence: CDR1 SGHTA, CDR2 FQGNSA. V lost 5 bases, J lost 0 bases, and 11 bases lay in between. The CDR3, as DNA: TGTGCCAGCAGCCGAAGCGTTAGCTCCTACAATGAGCAGTTCTTC. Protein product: CASSRSVSSYNEQFF. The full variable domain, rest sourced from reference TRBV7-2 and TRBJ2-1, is GAGVSQSPSNKVTEKGKDVELRCDPISGHTALYWYRQSLGQGLEFLIYFQGNSAPDKSGLPSDRFSAERTGGSVSTLTIQRTQQEDSAVYLCASSRSVSSYNEQFFGPGTRLTVL.

CDR3 nucleotide sequence: TGTGCCAGCAGCTTGGTGGGACTAGCGGGAGACTACAATGAGCAGTACTTC. Amino acid sequence: CASSLVGLAGDYNEQYF. This sequence joins TRBV5-4 and TRBJ2-7, with 14 bases lining up with TRBD2. Germline V gene data show CDR1 as SGHNT and CDR2 as YYREEE (reference sequence). The CDR3 length is 17 residues. J was trimmed by 7 bases and V by 0 bases; bases with no gene match: 9.

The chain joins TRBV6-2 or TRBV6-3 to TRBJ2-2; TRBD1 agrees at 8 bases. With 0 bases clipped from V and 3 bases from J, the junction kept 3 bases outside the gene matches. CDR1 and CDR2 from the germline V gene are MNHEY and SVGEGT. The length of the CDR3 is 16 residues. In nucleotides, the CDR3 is TGTGCCAGCAGTTACTCAGCAGGGGGCGACACCGGGGAGCTGTTTTTT. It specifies CASSYSAGGDTGELFF.

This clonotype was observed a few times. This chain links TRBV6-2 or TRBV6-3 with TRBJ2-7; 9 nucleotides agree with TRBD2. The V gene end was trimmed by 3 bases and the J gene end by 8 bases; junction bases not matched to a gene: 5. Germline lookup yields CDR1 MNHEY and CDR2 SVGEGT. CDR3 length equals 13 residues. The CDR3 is CASSYTSGQKQYF. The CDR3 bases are TGTGCCAGCAGTTATACTAGCGGGCAAAAGCAGTACTTC.

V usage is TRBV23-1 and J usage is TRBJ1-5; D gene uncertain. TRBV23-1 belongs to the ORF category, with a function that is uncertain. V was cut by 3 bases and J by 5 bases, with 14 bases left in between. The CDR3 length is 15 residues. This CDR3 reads CASSQTRASDQPQHF. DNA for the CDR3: TGCGCCAGCAGTCAGACAAGGGCAAGCGATCAGCCCCAGCATTTT.